This T cell receptor (beta chain) is drawn from a study of shared clonotypes between healthy human individuals. The assay was immunoSEQ multiplex PCR, and TCRdb's table has in-frame clones only and misses some. Found here are about 820,000 clones, about 92% of them singletons; the top ten hold about 25%. The germline gives CDR1 MDHEN, CDR2 SYDVKM. This CDR3 comprises 13 residues. V lost 3 bases to trimming and J lost 2 bases, with 7 bases between them. CD45RO-negative CD8 cells positively selected for CCR7 made up the naive population, which excluded terminally differentiated effector memory CD45RA+ cells. With respect to this clone: With a far larger clone one base away, a read error is the likely cause.

V is TRBV28 and J is TRBJ2-5; D not certain. The sample consisted of naive CD8+ T cells sorted from blood. The TCR comes from a man aged 25-45 years in good health. CDR3 amino acids: CASSFWEQETQYF. The CDR3 coding sequence is TGTGCCAGCAGTTTTTGGGAACAAGAGACCCAGTACTTC.